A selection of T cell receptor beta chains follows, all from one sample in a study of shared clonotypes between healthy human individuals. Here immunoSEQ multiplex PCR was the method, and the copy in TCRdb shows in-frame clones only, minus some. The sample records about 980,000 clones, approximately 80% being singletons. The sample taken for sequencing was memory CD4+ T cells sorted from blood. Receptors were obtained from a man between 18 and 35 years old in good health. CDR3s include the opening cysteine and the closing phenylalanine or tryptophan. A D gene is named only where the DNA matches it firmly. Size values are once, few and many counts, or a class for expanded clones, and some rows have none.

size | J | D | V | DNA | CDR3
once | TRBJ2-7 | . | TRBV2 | TGTGCCAGCAGTGAAGTAACAGGGCCCTGGAAGGAGCAGTACTTC | CASSEVTGPWKEQYF
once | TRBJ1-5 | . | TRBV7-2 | TGTGCCAGCAGCTTATCCCTCGGGAGCAATCAGCCCCAGCATTTT | CASSLSLGSNQPQHF
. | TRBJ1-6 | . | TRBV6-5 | TGTGCCAGCAGTTACACCCCCCAGGGGAATTCACCCCTCCACTTT | CASSYTPQGNSPLHF
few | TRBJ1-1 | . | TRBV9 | TGTGCCAGCAGCGCGAAGAACACTGAAGCTTTCTTT | CASSAKNTEAFF
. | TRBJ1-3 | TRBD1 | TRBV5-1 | TGCGCCAGCAGCTTGGCGGGACAGGGGGGATCTGGAAACACCATATATTTT | CASSLAGQGGSGNTIYF
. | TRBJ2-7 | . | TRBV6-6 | TGTGCCACGAGGGGGGTCGAGAGCTCCTACGAGCAGTACTTC | CATRGVESSYEQYF
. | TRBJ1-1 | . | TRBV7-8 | TGTGCCAGCAGCGCCCGGGGCTTGAACACTGAAGCTTTCTTT | CASSARGLNTEAFF
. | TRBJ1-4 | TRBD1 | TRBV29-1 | TGCAGCGTTGTGGACAGGACTAATGAAAAACTGTTTTTT | CSVVDRTNEKLFF
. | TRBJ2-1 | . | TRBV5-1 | TGCGCCAGCAGCTTGGATAACGGTCGGGAGTTCTTC | CASSLDNGREFF
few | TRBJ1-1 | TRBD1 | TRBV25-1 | TGTGCCAGCAGTGACCGGACAGGGAAGGGCACTGAAGCTTTCTTT | CASSDRTGKGTEAFF
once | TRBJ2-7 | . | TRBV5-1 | TGCGCCAGCAGCCCCCTCCCGAGCGGTTACTCCTACGAGCAGTACTTC | CASSPLPSGYSYEQYF
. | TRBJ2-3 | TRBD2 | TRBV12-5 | TGTGCTAGTGGTGGCCCACTAGCGGGACGGACCTCTAGCACAGATACGCAGTATTTT | CASGGPLAGRTSSTDTQYF
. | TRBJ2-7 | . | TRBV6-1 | TGTGCCAGCAGTGTGACAGCCGCCGCCTACGAGCAGTACTTC | CASSVTAAAYEQYF
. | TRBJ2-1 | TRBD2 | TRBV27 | TGTGCCAGCAGTTTATCACGCGCGGGAGGGCGCAATGAGCAGTTCTTC | CASSLSRAGGRNEQFF
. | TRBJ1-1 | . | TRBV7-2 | TGTGCCAGCAGCATAAGACAGAACACTGAAGCTTTCTTT | CASSIRQNTEAFF
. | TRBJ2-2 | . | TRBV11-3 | TGTGCCAGCAGCTTAGTCTTGGGAGGAGAGCTGTTTTTT | CASSLVLGGELFF
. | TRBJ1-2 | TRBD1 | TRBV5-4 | TGTGCCAGCAGCTTGGGGGGACAGAACTATGGCTACACCTTC | CASSLGGQNYGYTF
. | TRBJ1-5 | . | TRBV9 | TGTGCCAGCAGCGATTCCGGGACGGCAAATCAGCCCCAGCATTTT | CASSDSGTANQPQHF
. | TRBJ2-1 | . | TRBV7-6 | TGTGCCAGCAGTGGAACTCCGCGTGAGCAGTTCTTC | CASSGTPREQFF
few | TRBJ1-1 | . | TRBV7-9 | TGTGCCAGCAGCTTAAGAGGGGGGATGAACACTGAAGCTTTCTTT | CASSLRGGMNTEAFF
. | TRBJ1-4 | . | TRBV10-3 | TGTGCCAGCGCCCTGGGCCCTAATGAAAAACTGTTTTTT | CASALGPNEKLFF
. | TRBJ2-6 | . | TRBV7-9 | TGTGCCAGCAGCTTAGGCAGGGTTGGGGCCAACGTCCTGACTTTC | CASSLGRVGANVLTF
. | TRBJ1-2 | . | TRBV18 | TGTGCCAGCTCACCTGTCTTCGCGGGGTCGACCTATGGCTACACCTTC | CASSPVFAGSTYGYTF
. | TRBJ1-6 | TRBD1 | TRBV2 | TGTGCCAGCAGTGCGGGGGGACAGGGAGTTTCACCCCTCCACTTT | CASSAGGQGVSPLHF
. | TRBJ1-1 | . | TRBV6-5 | TGTGCCAGCAGTCAGGGGTCCCTGGTGAGGGCTTTCTTT | CASSQGSLVRAFF
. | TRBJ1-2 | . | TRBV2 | TGTGCCAGCAGTGGAGGACCGACGAACTATGGCTACACCTTC | CASSGGPTNYGYTF
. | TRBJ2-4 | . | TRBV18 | TGTGCCAGCTCACCACCGAGGGGGACGGCCAAAAACATTCAGTACTTC | CASSPPRGTAKNIQYF
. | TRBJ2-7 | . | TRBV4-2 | TGTGCCAGCAGCCAAGTCCCAGGGTCGGAGCAGTACTTC | CASSQVPGSEQYF
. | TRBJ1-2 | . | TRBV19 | TGTGCCAGTAGTATCCGGGCCGAGGAGGTGGGCTACACCTTC | CASSIRAEEVGYTF